This entry lists 2 T cell receptor beta chains sequenced from one sample in a study of cytomegalovirus exposure and HLA in healthy donors. In the PCR, 60 Vbeta and 13 Jbeta primers were used. TCRdb keeps only in-frame clones here, not all; method: immunoSEQ multiplex PCR. The data hold under 200,000 clones, with over 75% observed a single time. Sequencing used PBMCs. The receptors derive from a woman under 30 in good health and CMV-seronegative.

The rearrangement links TRBV30 to TRBJ2-2, with unresolved D. Germline V gene sequence: CDR1 GTSNPN, CDR2 SVGIG (reference sequence). The CDR3 is 12 amino acids. Trimming cost V 4 bases and J 3 bases, with 6 bases left between them. The CDR3 DNA sequence: TGTGCCTGGATGAGCTACACCGGGGAGCTGTTTTTT. Protein sequence: CAWMSYTGELFF.

The chain combines TRBV5-1 with TRBJ2-2, with D perhaps TRBD1 (6 bases). The CDR3 spans 17 residues. Per the germline V gene, CDR1 is SGHRS and CDR2 is YFSETQ. V shed 2 bases and J shed 6 bases, with 20 bases lying between them. In DNA form, the CDR3 reads TGCGCCAGCAGCTTTGCGCTCCGGACAGCCCAGGCCGGGGAGCTGTTTTTT. Protein sequence: CASSFALRTAQAGELFF.